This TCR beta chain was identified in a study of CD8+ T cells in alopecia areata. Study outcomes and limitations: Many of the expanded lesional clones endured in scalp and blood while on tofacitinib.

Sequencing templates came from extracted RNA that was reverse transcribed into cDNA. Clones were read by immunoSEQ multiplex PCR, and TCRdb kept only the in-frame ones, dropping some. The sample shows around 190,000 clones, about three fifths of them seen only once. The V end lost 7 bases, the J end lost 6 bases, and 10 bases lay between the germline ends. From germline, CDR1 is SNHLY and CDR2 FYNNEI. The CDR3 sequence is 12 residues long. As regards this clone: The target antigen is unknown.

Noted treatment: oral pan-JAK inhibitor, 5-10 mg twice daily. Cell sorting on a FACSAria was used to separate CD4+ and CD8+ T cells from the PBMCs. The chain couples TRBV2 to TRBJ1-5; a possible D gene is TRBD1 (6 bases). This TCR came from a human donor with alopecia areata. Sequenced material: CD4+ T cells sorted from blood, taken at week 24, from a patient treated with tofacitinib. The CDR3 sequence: CASKGDGQPQHF. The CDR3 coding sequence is TGTGCCAGCAAGGGGGACGGTCAGCCCCAGCATTTT.